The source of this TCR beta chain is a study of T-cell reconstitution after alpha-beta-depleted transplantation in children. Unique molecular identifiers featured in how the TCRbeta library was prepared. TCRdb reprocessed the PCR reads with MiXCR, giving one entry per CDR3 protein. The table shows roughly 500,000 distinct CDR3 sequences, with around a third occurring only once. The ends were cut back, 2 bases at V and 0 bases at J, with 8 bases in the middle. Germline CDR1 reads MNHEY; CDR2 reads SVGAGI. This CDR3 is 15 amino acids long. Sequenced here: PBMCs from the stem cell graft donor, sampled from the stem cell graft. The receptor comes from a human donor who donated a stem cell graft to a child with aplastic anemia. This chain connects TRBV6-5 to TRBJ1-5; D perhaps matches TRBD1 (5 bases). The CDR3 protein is CASSYRQGSNQPQHF. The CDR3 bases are TGTGCCAGCAGTTACCGGCAGGGTAGCAATCAGCCCCAGCATTTT.